Given below is one TCR beta chain in context. These data belong to a study of OX40 agonist ivuxolimab in advanced cancers. Trimming removed 5 bases from V and 7 bases from J; junction bases left unmatched: 15. Germline CDR1 and CDR2: MNHEY and SMNVEV (reference sequence). This CDR3 is 17 amino acids long. Method: immunoSEQ multiplex PCR; TCRdb's copy keeps in-frame clones and lacks some. Found here are about 100,000 clones, about 84% of them singletons; the top ten hold 4.5% to 5.5%. The clonotype originates from an adult with an advanced solid tumor such as melanoma, head and neck, liver or kidney cancer. The chain employs TRBV27 and TRBJ2-2, with 8 bases matching TRBD2. Here the sequenced sample was CD4+ or CD8+ T cells sorted from blood, taken in a trial of the OX40 agonist ivuxolimab. The CDR3 DNA is TGTGCCAGCAGTCACATGCCACGCGGACTAGCAGGCGGGGAGCTGTTTTTT. It yields the protein CASSHMPRGLAGGELFF.